This T cell receptor (beta chain) was recorded in a study of Graves' ophthalmopathy and Graves' hyperthyroidism. Study-level information: Before any treatment, peripheral blood was taken at the initial diagnosis. Study results and caveats: The majority of expanded thyroid clonotypes above 0.001 frequency also occurred in blood.

RNA served as the template for amplifying TCR beta CDR3 regions. An initial RT-PCR round employing HTBI primers preceded a second-round multiplex PCR. TCRdb recomputed calls from the multiplex PCR reads with MiXCR, one row per CDR3 protein. Of 300,000 or so distinct CDR3 sequences in the sample, 15% to 20% were seen once. The CDR3 is 14 amino acids. Germline values: CDR1 MGHDK, CDR2 SYGVNS. Deletions cut 1 base from V and 3 bases from J, with 9 bases between. This clonotype was detected ten times or more. Its antigen is currently unknown. Sequencing was carried out using peripheral blood. This chain uses TRBV25-1 with TRBJ1-2; D is possibly TRBD1 (5 bases). The clonotype originates from an adult man with Graves' ophthalmopathy. The CDR3: CASSESDKDYGYTF. The CDR3 DNA follows: TGTGCCAGCAGTGAATCGGACAAGGACTATGGCTACACCTTC.